The present TCR beta chain was sequenced within a study of blood T cells in healthy people across ages. Notes on the study in general: Long-lived donors carried more naive CD4+ cells and greater diversity than aged donors. Any changes in expanded clonotypes were possibly confounded, as donor CMV status remained unknown.

As for this clonotype: Its antigen is not identified.

It was with a sample-barcoded 5' primer and a J-beta primer mix that a second PCR of roughly 7 to 12 cycles was run. TCRdb itself ran the 5' RACE reads through MiXCR, one entry per CDR3 protein. The sample lists about 1.8 million distinct CDR3 sequences; less than 50% were seen once. The ends were cut back, 2 bases at V and 8 bases at J, with 12 bases in the middle. This CDR3 has 14 amino acids. Germline V gene lookup returns CDR1 KGHDR and CDR2 SFDVKD. Every participating donor contributed about 10 milliliters of peripheral blood through a draw. The clonotype was recovered from a middle-aged woman in good health. Source material: blood. The chain uses TRBV24-1 and TRBJ2-1; TRBD1 might be the D (6 bases). CDR3 nucleotides: TGTGCCACCAGTGATTGGCAGGGGTCGGATGAGCAGTTCTTC. Its translation: CATSDWQGSDEQFF.